This T cell receptor beta chain was observed in a study of blood T cell repertoires in COVID-19. The V segment lost 2 bases and the J segment 1 base; nucleotides outside the gene matches: 8. From germline, CDR1 is LGHDT and CDR2 YNNKEL (reference sequence). The CDR3 has 17 amino acids. Repertoires were generated with immunoSEQ multiplex PCR, while TCRdb's copy carries only in-frame clones and drops some. The sample holds 180,000 or so clones; around 90% are singletons and the top ten take around 1.4%. The sequence came from a woman between 50 and 59 years old with acute or convalescent COVID-19. The chain links TRBV3-1 (or the pseudogene TRBV3-2) to TRBJ2-5, with 9 positions matching TRBD2. Sequencing was carried out using peripheral blood. As DNA, the CDR3 is TGTGCCAGCAGCCAACCCGGGACTAGCCCTTCCCAAGAGACCCAGTACTTC. This sequence encodes CASSQPGTSPSQETQYF.